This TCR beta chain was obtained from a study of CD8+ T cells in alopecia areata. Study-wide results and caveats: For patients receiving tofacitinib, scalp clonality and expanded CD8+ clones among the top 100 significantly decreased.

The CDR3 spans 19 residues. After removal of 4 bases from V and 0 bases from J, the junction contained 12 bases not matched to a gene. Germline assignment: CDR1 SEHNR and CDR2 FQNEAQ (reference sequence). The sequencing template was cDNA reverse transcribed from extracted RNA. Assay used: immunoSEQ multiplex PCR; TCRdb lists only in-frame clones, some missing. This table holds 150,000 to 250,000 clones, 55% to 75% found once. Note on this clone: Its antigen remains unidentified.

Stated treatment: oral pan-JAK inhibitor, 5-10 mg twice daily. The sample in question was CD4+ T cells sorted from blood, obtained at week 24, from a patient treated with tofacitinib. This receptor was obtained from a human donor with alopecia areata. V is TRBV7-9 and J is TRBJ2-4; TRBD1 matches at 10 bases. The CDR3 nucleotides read TGTGCCAGCAGCTACCACCCCGGACAGGGGGGGATAGCCAAAAACATTCAGTACTTC. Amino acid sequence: CASSYHPGQGGIAKNIQYF. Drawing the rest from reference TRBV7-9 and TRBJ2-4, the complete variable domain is DTGVSQNPRHKITKRGQNVTFRCDPISEHNRLYWYRQTLGQGPEFLTYFQNEAQLEKSRLLSDRFSAERPKGSFSTLEIQRTEQGDSAMYLCASSYHPGQGGIAKNIQYFGAGTRLSVL.